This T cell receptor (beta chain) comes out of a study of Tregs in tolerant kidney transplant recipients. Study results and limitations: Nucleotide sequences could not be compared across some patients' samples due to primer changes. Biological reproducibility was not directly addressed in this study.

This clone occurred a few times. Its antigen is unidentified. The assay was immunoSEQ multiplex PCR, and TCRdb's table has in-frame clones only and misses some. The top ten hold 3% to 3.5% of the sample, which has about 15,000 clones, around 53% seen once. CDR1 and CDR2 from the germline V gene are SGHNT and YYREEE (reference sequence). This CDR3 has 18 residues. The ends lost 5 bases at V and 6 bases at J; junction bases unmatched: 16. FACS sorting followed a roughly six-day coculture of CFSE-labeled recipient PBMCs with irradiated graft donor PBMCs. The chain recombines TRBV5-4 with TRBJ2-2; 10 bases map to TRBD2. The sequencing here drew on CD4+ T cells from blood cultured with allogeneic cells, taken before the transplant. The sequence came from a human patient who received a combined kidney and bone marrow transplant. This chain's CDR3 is CASREGAGSGRAAGELFF. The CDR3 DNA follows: TGTGCCAGCAGGGAGGGGGCGGGGAGCGGGAGGGCCGCCGGGGAGCTGTTTTTT.